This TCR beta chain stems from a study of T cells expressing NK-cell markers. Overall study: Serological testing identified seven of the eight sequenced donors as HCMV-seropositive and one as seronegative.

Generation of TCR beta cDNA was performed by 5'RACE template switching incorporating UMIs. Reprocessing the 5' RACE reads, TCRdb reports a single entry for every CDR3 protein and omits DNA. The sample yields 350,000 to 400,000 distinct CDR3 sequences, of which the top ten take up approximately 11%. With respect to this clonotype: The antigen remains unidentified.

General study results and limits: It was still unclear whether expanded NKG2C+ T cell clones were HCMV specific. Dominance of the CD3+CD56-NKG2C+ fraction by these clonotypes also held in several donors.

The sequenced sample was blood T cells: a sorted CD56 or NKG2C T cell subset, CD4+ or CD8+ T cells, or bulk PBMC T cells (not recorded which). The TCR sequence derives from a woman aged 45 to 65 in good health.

CDR3 in amino acids: CASSQDITSGRGRELFF. The rearrangement joins TRBV4-1 to TRBJ2-2; TCRdb names TRBD2, which stays unverified in the absence of DNA. The CDR3 runs to 17 residues. The V gene's germline CDR1 is MGHRA and CDR2 YSYEKL.